This T cell receptor (beta chain) was obtained from a study of memory CD4+ T cells and cytomegalovirus serostatus (dated by TCRdb to the late 2010s). For context, the study as a whole: The cohort comprised roughly 35 healthy Belgian adults, 9 CMV seropositive and 24 CMV seronegative. To replicate a published TCR-based CMV serostatus classifier, the study sequenced CD4+ memory TCRbeta repertoires from a Belgian cohort whose cytomegalovirus serostatus was known.

The Quick-DNA Microprep Kit was used to extract genomic DNA from the sorted cells. Amplification of TCRbeta DNA was done with the immunoSEQ hsTCRbeta kit, following the protocol from the manufacturer. TCRbeta libraries were sequenced on an Illumina MiSeq instrument. The study's own analysis went as follows. After out-of-frame sequences were removed, 2,204,828 distinct TCRbeta sequences remained, averaging roughly 67,000 per individual. Each individual was scored by the count of 150 to 200 previously reported CMV-associated TCRbeta sequences and the total productive distinct TCRbeta count. A beta-binomial model was reimplemented in Python, and random forests from scikit-learn, run with default parameters, were trained on data from the US cohort. Classifier performance on the Belgian cohort was reported as the median AUC with percentile confidence intervals calculated over 10,000 bootstrap iterations. The source is immuneACCESS, and TCRdb retained only in-frame sequences with V and J called. Part of the clones is not carried over; for the studies checked, unresolved V genes explain less than half of this, and the remainder is unexplained. The V and J calls and the clone size are those of that table, but D and trimming were determined from the DNA. This sample gives around 40,000 clones in total; roughly 78% of them show up just once. Of the sample, about 0.8% falls within the top ten clones.

Results and caveats for the whole study, not just this receptor: The results were interpreted as suggesting that the CMV-associated TCR signature is mostly present in the CD4+ memory repertoire. Of 164 previously reported CMV-associated TCRbeta sequences, approximately 70 appeared in the CD4+ memory repertoires, each in one to five individuals. Only CD4+CD45RO+ memory cells were sequenced, in contrast to the original study, which included naive and memory CD4+ and CD8+ populations. For CMV serostatus prediction, a median bootstrapped AUC of 0.95 was reached with the original framework, and a median bootstrapped AUC of around 0.89 was reached with a US-trained random forest. On the Belgian cohort, the classifier based on the original framework reached a median bootstrapped AUC of about 0.95, with a 95% CI of 0.76-1.00.

Single viable CD3+CD4+CD8-CD45RO+ cells were sorted as memory CD4+ T cells on a FACSAria II. CMV serostatus was determined with a Roche Elecsys assay detecting serum IgG against CMV pp150, pp28, p38 and p52. After thawing, total CD4+ T cells were enriched by positive selection with CD4 magnetic microbeads. The samples came from a separate study whose specific focus was interrogating the CD4+ T cell memory repertoire. Following standard operating procedures, peripheral blood mononuclear cells were isolated and cryopreserved, while serum was kept at -80 degrees C. Staining used CD3-PerCP (BW264/56), CD4-APC (RPA-T4), CD45RO-PE (UCHT1) and CD8-Pacific Orange (3B5) antibodies, with Sytox blue excluding non-viable cells. The junction carries 16 bases between V and J, which are trimmed by 5 bases and 10 bases respectively. The CDR3 numbers 13 residues from cysteine through phenylalanine. Left in the record is the CDR3 DNA by itself, 39 bases read in frame from the first base. Reading the germline V gene (reference sequence) gives CDR1 SEHNR and CDR2 FQNEAQ.

About this clone itself: Its antigen remains undetermined. The sample holds no much larger clone one base away, and base qualities are not on file.

This sequence originates from an adult in good health and CMV-seronegative. The V gene is TRBV7-9 and the J gene is TRBJ2-3; no D segment can be confidently identified. Sequenced sample: memory CD4+ T cells from blood. The CDR3 reads CASSPIDTTPQYF. In nucleotides, the sequence is TGTGCCAGCAGCCCCATCGATACAACCCCGCAGTATTTT.